One sample yielded the 28 T cell receptor beta chains listed below, sequenced in a study of blood T cells in healthy people across ages. A second PCR of about 7 to 12 cycles used a sample-barcoded 5' primer and a J-beta primer mix. TCRdb reprocessed the 5' RACE reads via MiXCR and lists one record per CDR3 protein. The table has hundreds of thousands of distinct CDR3 sequences, approximately 25% seen once. The same specimen was also included in a second study, on T cells of mothers and their children.

Sequenced input: blood. The receptors were gathered from a boy aged 5 to 17 in good health.

This clonotype showed up just a few times. The J gene is TRBJ2-5, the V gene TRBV5-4, with D possibly TRBD1 on 6 matching bases. CDR1 is SGHNT and CDR2 is YYREEE in the germline V gene (reference sequence). The ends were cut back, 3 bases at V and 1 base at J, with 16 bases in the middle. CDR3 size: 16 residues. CDR3 loop: CASSSEPGHLQETQYF. The DNA for the CDR3 is TGTGCCAGCAGCTCGGAACCGGGACACCTCCAAGAGACCCAGTACTTC.

The genes are TRBV11-1 and TRBJ2-1; 9 bases fit TRBD2. Germline trimming cut 2 bases from V and 6 bases from J; bases unmatched to any gene: 5. This CDR3 has 15 residues. CDR1 and CDR2 (germline): SGHAT, FQDESV (reference sequence). The CDR3 here is CASSLLRGGFNEQFF. The CDR3 nucleotides are TGTGCCAGCAGCTTATTGCGGGGGGGCTTCAATGAGCAGTTCTTC.

The V gene is TRBV20-1, the J gene TRBJ1-1; D not resolved. CDR1 and CDR2 from the germline V gene are DFQATT and SNEGSKA (reference sequence). CDR3 length: 13 amino acids. Trimming took off 4 bases at V and 2 bases at J, with 11 bases between the two ends. The CDR3 bases are TGCAGTGCTATCCGGACGGTTAACACTGAAGCTTTCTTT. It is translated as CSAIRTVNTEAFF.

The chain carries TRBV10-3 and TRBJ2-7; TRBD2 agrees at 8 bases. The CDR3 covers 18 residues. CDR1 is ENHRY, CDR2 SYGVKD, per germline. Trimming took 0 bases from V and 0 from J; bases not matched to a gene: 10. CDR3 sequence (DNA): TGTGCCATCAGTGAGTCAACCAGGACGGGGGGGAGCTCCTACGAGCAGTACTTC. It is translated as CAISESTRTGGSSYEQYF.

This chain links TRBV28 with TRBJ2-7; a possible D gene is TRBD1 (6 bases). Germline CDR1 MDHEN, CDR2 SYDVKM. With 6 bases removed from V and 4 bases from J, the gap between germline ends came to 19 bases. The CDR3 runs to 15 residues. CDR3 sequence reads: CASSSLQGMGYEQYF. The CDR3 nucleotides read TGTGCCAGCAGCTCGTTACAGGGAATGGGATACGAGCAGTACTTC.

This clonotype was counted once. This sequence joins TRBV7-2 and TRBJ2-5, with D tentatively TRBD1 (6 bases). The DNA matches TRBJ2-1 better at its end, which makes the J call doubtful. The CDR3 spans 15 residues. Looked up from germline, CDR1 is SGHTA and CDR2 is FQGNSA. The CDR3 protein is CASSSTGQAYNEQFF. The CDR3 nucleotides are TGTGCCAGCAGCTCAACAGGGCAGGCCTACAATGAGCAGTTCTTC.

The gene calls are TRBV6-2 or TRBV6-3 and TRBJ1-5; D gene unclear. This CDR3 contains 13 residues. The ends were cut back, 2 bases at V and 8 bases at J, with 10 bases in the middle. The V gene's germline CDR1 is MNHEY and CDR2 SVGEGT. The CDR3 spells CASSYLRPEPQHF. DNA for the CDR3: TGTGCCAGCAGTTACCTCCGCCCGGAGCCCCAGCATTTT.

This clonotype was recorded a few times. One end of the junction does not line up with germline, which may come from a read error. J is TRBJ2-1 and V is TRBV4-2; 10 nucleotides match TRBD2. The germline gives CDR1 LGHNA, CDR2 YNFKEQ. This CDR3 is 18 amino acids long. The CDR3 nucleotides are TGTGCCAGCAGTCAAAGAGGAGGAGCGGGAGGGCTTTACAATGAGCGGTTCTTC. Its protein product is CASSQRGGAGGLYNERFF.

The chain carries TRBV7-8 and TRBJ2-5, with D unclear. Trimming took off 5 bases at V and 4 bases at J, with 17 bases between the two ends. The CDR3 has 15 amino acids. Germline V gene lookup returns CDR1 SGHVS and CDR2 FQNEAQ. CDR3 sequence: CASSPRPALRETQYF. The DNA of the CDR3 is TGTGCCAGCAGCCCCAGACCCGCCCTTCGAGAGACCCAGTACTTC.

This clonotype occurred a few times. This chain links TRBV11-2 with TRBJ2-2; D is ambiguous. V lost 0 bases to trimming and J lost 10 bases, with 15 bases between them. In germline, CDR1 is SGHAT, CDR2 FQNNGV. The CDR3 has 15 residues. The CDR3 DNA reads TGTGCCAGCAGCTTAGAGTGGTTTACTGGGGAGGAGCTGTTTTTT. Translation: CASSLEWFTGEELFF. Based on the CDR3 plus reference TRBV11-2 and TRBJ2-2, the full variable domain is EAGVAQSPRYKIIEKRQSVAFWCNPISGHATLYWYQQILGQGPKLLIQFQNNGVVDDSQLPKDRFSAERLKGVDSTLKIQPAKLEDSAVYLCASSLEWFTGEELFFGEGSRLTVL.

This clonotype was seen a handful of times. V is TRBV16 and J is TRBJ2-5; the D gene is possibly TRBD1 (6 bases). The end of the DNA fits TRBJ2-7 better, so the J call may be wrong. Per germline, CDR1 KGHSY and CDR2 FQNENV. The CDR3 is 15 amino acids. CDR3 DNA sequence: TGTGCCAGCAGCCAATTCAGGGGCCTAACCGACGAGCAGTACTTC. Translating it yields CASSQFRGLTDEQYF.

This clonotype was seen more than once but under ten times. This chain connects TRBV6-5 to TRBJ2-1; 9 bases align to TRBD2. The better agreement between TRBJ2-5 and the DNA end casts doubt on the J call. The CDR3 runs 15 residues. Per germline, CDR1 MNHEY and CDR2 SVGAGI. For the CDR3, the DNA is TGTGCCAGCAGTTACACCTTAGCGGGAGTGGGGACCCAGTACTTC. It is translated as CASSYTLAGVGTQYF.

The chain combines TRBV7-2 with TRBJ2-3; weak D call: TRBD2 (5 bases). Trimming pared 5 bases from V and 0 bases from J, leaving 15 bases between. The CDR3 runs to 16 residues. Looked up from germline, CDR1 is SGHTA and CDR2 is FQGNSA. As DNA, the CDR3 is TGTGCCAGCAGCCTGCCGAGGGTGGGCAGCACAGATACGCAGTATTTT. As protein: CASSLPRVGSTDTQYF.

The V call is TRBV20-1, the J call TRBJ1-1; no firm D call. This CDR3 contains 14 residues. The germline V gene has CDR1 DFQATT and CDR2 SNEGSKA (reference sequence). Deletions cut 0 bases from V and 0 bases from J, with 8 bases between. The CDR3, as DNA: TGCAGTGCTAGAGATCAGGCCCTGAACACTGAAGCTTTCTTT. This translates into CSARDQALNTEAFF.

A few counts support this clonotype. The chain combines TRBV7-2 with TRBJ1-3, with D tentatively TRBD1 (6 bases). Germline values: CDR1 SGHTA, CDR2 FQGNSA. The CDR3 contains 15 residues. The V end lost 5 bases, the J end lost 4 bases, and 15 bases lay between the germline ends. CDR3: CASSPSGGRGNTIYF. The CDR3 nucleotides are TGTGCCAGCAGCCCGAGCGGGGGCCGCGGAAACACCATATATTTT.

In this sample, this clonotype turned up a few times. The rearrangement joins TRBV7-9 to TRBJ2-3, with TRBD2 matching 10 bases. V gave up 4 bases and J gave up 9 bases; unmatched junction bases: 13. The germline CDR1 and CDR2 sequences are SEHNR and FQNEAQ (reference sequence). This CDR3 is built from 16 residues. The CDR3 coding sequence is TGTGCCAGCAGCTCCCCCAAAAGCGGGAGGGCTTCCACGCAGTATTTT. It specifies CASSSPKSGRASTQYF.

V and J are TRBV4-2 and TRBJ2-1, with a possible D match to TRBD2 (6 bases). CDR3 length equals 17 residues. V lost 0 bases and J 3 bases, leaving 15 bases between the germline ends. Germline values: CDR1 LGHNA, CDR2 YNFKEQ. This chain's CDR3 is CASSQDRAGLLYNEQFF. The CDR3 DNA is TGTGCCAGCAGCCAAGATCGGGCGGGACTTCTCTACAATGAGCAGTTCTTC.

The chain recombines TRBV7-2 with TRBJ2-5, with D perhaps TRBD2 (6 bases). Trimming took 4 bases from V and 4 from J, leaving 19 bases between them. Germline V CDR1 and CDR2: SGHTA, FQGNSA. There are 16 residues in the CDR3. As DNA, the CDR3 is TGTGCCAGCAGCTCCGGGACTGCGCCTCCCTCAGAGACCCAGTACTTC. This encodes CASSSGTAPPSETQYF.

This clonotype was seen a handful of times. CDR3 bases: TGTGCCAGCAGCTTAGGGGGGAGCCGCTCCTATAATTCACCCCTCCACTTT. Translated: CASSLGGSRSYNSPLHF. The J gene is TRBJ1-6, the V gene TRBV7-2, with D tentatively TRBD1 (5 bases). The germline gives CDR1 SGHTA, CDR2 FQGNSA. Trimming stripped 1 base from V and 0 bases from J, with 10 bases between. The CDR3 covers 17 residues.

This clonotype has just a few counts. The rearrangement joins TRBV7-2 to TRBJ2-4; D call uncertain. The length of the CDR3 is 13 residues. CDR1 and CDR2 (germline): SGHTA, FQGNSA. Trimming removed 0 bases from V and 14 bases from J, with 14 bases in between. The CDR3 here is CASSLAFQGYEYF. The CDR3 DNA is TGTGCCAGCAGCTTAGCGTTTCAAGGGTATGAGTACTTC. Looking up the rest from reference TRBV7-2 and TRBJ2-4 gives the full variable domain: GAGVSQSPSNKVTEKGKDVELRCDPISGHTALYWYRQSLGQGLEFLIYFQGNSAPDKSGLPSDRFSAERTGGSVSTLTIQRTQQEDSAVYLCASSLAFQGYEYFGAGTRLSVL.

The V and J genes are TRBV28 and TRBJ2-1; 14 nucleotides line up with TRBD2. Germline V gene data show CDR1 as MDHEN and CDR2 as SYDVKM. V was pared by 5 bases and J by 0 bases, with 6 bases of the junction left unmatched. This CDR3 spans 18 amino acids. As DNA, the CDR3 is TGTGCCAGCAGTGTCGCCGGGACTAGCGGGAGCTCCTACAATGAGCAGTTCTTC. Encoded protein: CASSVAGTSGSSYNEQFF.

The CDR3 loop is CSAILAYEQYF. DNA for the CDR3: TGCAGTGCTATACTAGCGTACGAGCAGTACTTC. The chain carries TRBV20-1 and TRBJ2-7; 7 positions agree with TRBD2. V lost 4 bases, J lost 4 bases, and 1 base stayed unmatched. This CDR3 has 11 residues. Germline V gene data show CDR1 as DFQATT and CDR2 as SNEGSKA (reference sequence).

The rearrangement links TRBV14 to TRBJ2-1; D gene unclear. CDR3 length: 12 amino acids. The germline gives CDR1 SGHDN, CDR2 FVKESK. V lost 1 base, J lost 8 bases, and 6 bases lay in between. The CDR3 loop reads CASSQGNHEQFF. CDR3 in DNA: TGTGCCAGCAGCCAAGGAAACCATGAGCAGTTCTTC.

This clonotype was detected a few times. Relative to the germline gene, one junction end is altered; a read error may explain this. The chain uses TRBV4-3 and TRBJ2-7; perhaps TRBD2 as D (5 bases). This CDR3 has 15 amino acids. CDR1 and CDR2 (germline): LGHNA, YSLEER. The CDR3 loop is CASSQAAGGTYKQYF. CDR3 in DNA: TGCGCCAGCAGCCAAGCCGCCGGAGGAACCTACAAGCAGTACTTC.

The rearrangement uses TRBV13 and TRBJ2-7, with 7 bases fitting TRBD1. The CDR3 is 15 residues long. The germline gives CDR1 PRHDT, CDR2 FYEKMQ (reference sequence). V shed 2 bases, J shed 3 bases, and the junction held 7 bases outside the gene matches. The CDR3 loop reads CASSLKRQGIYEQYF. CDR3 nucleotide sequence: TGTGCCAGCAGCTTAAAAAGACAGGGTATCTACGAGCAGTACTTC.

The CDR3 nucleotides are TGTGCCAGCAGTTCCCCGGGACGGATTTCCTCCTACGAGCAGTACTTC. This encodes CASSSPGRISSYEQYF. The chain employs TRBV6-5 and TRBJ2-5; D tentatively reads TRBD1 or TRBD2 (5 bases each). The DNA end is more similar to TRBJ2-7, so the J call may be wrong. This CDR3 comprises 16 residues. CDR1 MNHEY and CDR2 SVGAGI come from the germline V gene.

The J gene is TRBJ2-7, the V gene TRBV7-6; maybe TRBD1 (6 bases). Trimming shortened V by 3 bases and J by 2 bases, and 14 bases separated the two germline ends. This CDR3 is built from 15 residues. Per the germline V gene, CDR1 is SGHVS and CDR2 is FNYEAQ. CDR3 residues: CASSFQTGLTYEQYF. The CDR3, as DNA: TGTGCCAGCAGCTTCCAGACAGGTCTCACCTACGAGCAGTACTTC.

This sequence joins TRBV20-1 and TRBJ1-5, with 9 nucleotides matching TRBD1. The germline V gene has CDR1 DFQATT and CDR2 SNEGSKA (reference sequence). The CDR3 covers 15 residues. Trimming at V came to 5 bases and at J to 7 bases, leaving 12 bases not matched to a gene. The chain's CDR3 is CSAHNKQGARQPQHF. CDR3 DNA: TGCAGTGCTCATAATAAACAGGGGGCAAGGCAGCCCCAGCATTTT.